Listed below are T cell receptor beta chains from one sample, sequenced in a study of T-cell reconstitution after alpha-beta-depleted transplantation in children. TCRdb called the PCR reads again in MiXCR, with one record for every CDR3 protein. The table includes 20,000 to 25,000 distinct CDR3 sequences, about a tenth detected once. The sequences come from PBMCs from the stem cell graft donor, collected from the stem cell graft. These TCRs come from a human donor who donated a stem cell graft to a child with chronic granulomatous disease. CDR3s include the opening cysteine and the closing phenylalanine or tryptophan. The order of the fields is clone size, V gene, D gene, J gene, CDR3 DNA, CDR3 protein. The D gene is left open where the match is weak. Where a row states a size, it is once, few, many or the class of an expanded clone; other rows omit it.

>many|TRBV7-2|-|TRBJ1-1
TGTGCCAGCAGCATCCGGACACCGAACACTGAAGCTTTCTTT
CASSIRTPNTEAFF
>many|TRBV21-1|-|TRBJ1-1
TGTGCCAGCAGTCGCACCCCAGGCAGTGGGACTGAAGCTTTCTTT
CASSRTPGSGTEAFF
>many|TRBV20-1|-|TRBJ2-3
TGCAGTGCCCATGACCGGGCAAGCCCCAGCACAGATACGCAGTATTTT
CSAHDRASPSTDTQYF
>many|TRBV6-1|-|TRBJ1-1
TGTGCCAGCAGTGGATTTCGGGGAGACATGAACACTGAAGCTTTCTTT
CASSGFRGDMNTEAFF
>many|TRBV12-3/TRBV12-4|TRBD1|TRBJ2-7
TGTGCCAGCAGTTGGGGCAGGGGGCGGGAGCAGTACTTC
CASSWGRGREQYF
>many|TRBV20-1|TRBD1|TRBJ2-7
TGCAGTGCTAACAGGGGTGGCTACTACGAGCAGTACTTC
CSANRGGYYEQYF
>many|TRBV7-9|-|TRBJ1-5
TGTGCCAGCAGCTTAGGAACAGTACCCCAGCATTTT
CASSLGTVPQHF
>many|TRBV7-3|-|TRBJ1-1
TGTGCCAGCAGCTTAAGTTCGGGGGGAAGGACTGAAGCTTTCTTT
CASSLSSGGRTEAFF
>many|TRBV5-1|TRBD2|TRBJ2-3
TGCGCCAGCAGCTTGGAGCGGGGGAAGCACACAGATACGCAGTATTTT
CASSLERGKHTDTQYF
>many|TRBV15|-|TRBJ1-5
TGTGCCACCAGCAGAGAATCGGAGTTAGTCGTGACAGGTTATCAGCCCCAGCATTTT
CATSRESELVVTGYQPQHF
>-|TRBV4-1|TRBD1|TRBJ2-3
TGTGCCATGAGCCCCGGACAGGATTCCACAGATACGCAGTATTTT
CAMSPGQDSTDTQYF
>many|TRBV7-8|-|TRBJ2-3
TGTGCCAGCAGCTTAACACCTTCCACAGATACGCAGTATTTT
CASSLTPSTDTQYF
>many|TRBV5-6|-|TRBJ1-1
TGTGCCAGCAGCTTGGTCGGACATCTGAACACTGAAGCTTTCTTT
CASSLVGHLNTEAFF
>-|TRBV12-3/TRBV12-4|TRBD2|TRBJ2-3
TGTGCCAGCAGCCTCAGGACTAGCGGAGGGACAGATACGCAGTATTTT
CASSLRTSGGTDTQYF
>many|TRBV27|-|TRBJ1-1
TGTGCCAGCAGTTTAGGGATTGCCACTGAAGCTTTCTTT
CASSLGIATEAFF
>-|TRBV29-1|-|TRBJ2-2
TGCAGCGTTAATGACCGGACGAACACCGGGGAGCTGTTTTTC
CSVNDRTNTGELFF
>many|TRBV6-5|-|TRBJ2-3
TGTGCCAGCATGCCCGGGGGGCAAGATACGCAGTATTTT
CASMPGGQDTQYF
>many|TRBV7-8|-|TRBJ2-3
TGTGCCAGCAGCTTAGCTCCCGGGACAGATACGCAGTATTTT
CASSLAPGTDTQYF
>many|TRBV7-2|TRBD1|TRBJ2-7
TGTGCCAGCAGCTTCCGGACAGGGGGCTCCTACGAGCAGTACTTC
CASSFRTGGSYEQYF
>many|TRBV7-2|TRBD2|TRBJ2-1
TGTGCCAGCAGCCCGACTAGCGGGGGCCCCCTACGAGATGAGCAGTTCTTC
CASSPTSGGPLRDEQFF
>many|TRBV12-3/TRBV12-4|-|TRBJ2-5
TGTGCCAGCCTAGCGCAGGTCTCAGAGACCCAGTACTTC
CASLAQVSETQYF
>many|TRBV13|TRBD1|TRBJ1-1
TGTGCCAGCAGCTCCGGGACAGGACTTAGAGCTTTCTTT
CASSSGTGLRAFF
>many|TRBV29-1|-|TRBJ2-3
TGCAGCGTTGAAGGAGGGTGGGAGGGGGCCGGCACAGATACGCAGTATTTT
CSVEGGWEGAGTDTQYF
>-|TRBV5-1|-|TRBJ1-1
TGCGCCAGCAGCCTTACAGGGCCTTGGAACACTGAAGCTTTCTTT
CASSLTGPWNTEAFF
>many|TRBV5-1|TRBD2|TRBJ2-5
TGCGCCAGCACTAGCGGGGGATGGAATGGGGAGACCCAGTACTTC
CASTSGGWNGETQYF
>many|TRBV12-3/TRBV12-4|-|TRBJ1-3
TGTGCCAGCAGTTTCGGAAGTTTCTCTGGAAACACCATATATTTT
CASSFGSFSGNTIYF
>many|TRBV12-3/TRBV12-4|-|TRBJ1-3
TGTGCCAGCAGTCCGAGCCAGAGCTCTGGAAACACCATATATTTT
CASSPSQSSGNTIYF
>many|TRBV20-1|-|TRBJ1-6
TGCAGTGCTAGGAGGGAAATGGCGGGATCACCCCTCCACTTT
CSARREMAGSPLHF
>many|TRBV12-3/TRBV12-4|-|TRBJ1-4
TGTGCCAGCAGTTTGGGAGGGGCCACTAATGAAAAACTGTTTTTT
CASSLGGATNEKLFF
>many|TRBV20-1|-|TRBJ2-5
TGCAGTGCGTGGGACCGGGAGACCCAGTACTTC
CSAWDRETQYF
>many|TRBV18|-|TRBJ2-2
TGTGCCAGCTCATATACAGACACCGGGGAGCTGTTTTTT
CASSYTDTGELFF
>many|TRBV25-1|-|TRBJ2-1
TGTGCCAGCAGTGATTGGTTAACAGGGAAGATTGGCGCGGAGCAGTTCTTC
CASSDWLTGKIGAEQFF
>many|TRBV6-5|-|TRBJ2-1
TGTGCCAGCAGTTGGGGGAGTTCCCCTGGCTCCTACAATGAGCAGTTCTTC
CASSWGSSPGSYNEQFF
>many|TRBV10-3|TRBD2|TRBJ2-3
TGTGCCATCATGGAAGCGGGGGAACGCACAGATACGCAGTATTTT
CAIMEAGERTDTQYF
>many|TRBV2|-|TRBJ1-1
TGTGCCAGCAGTTGGGCAGGCGTCGAGGGGAACACTGAAGCTTTCTTT
CASSWAGVEGNTEAFF